Below are 24 T cell receptor beta chains sequenced from a single sample in a study of human T cells and chemical hapten exposure. TCRdb processed the RACE reads anew with MiXCR; each CDR3 protein has one entry. The sample holds 74,000 or so distinct CDR3 sequences, 12% seen once. This sample's time point: patch test 1, 2 weeks after DPC sensitization. The sample's treatment: therapeutic diphenylcyclopropenone sensitization with weekly scalp DPC. Sequencing was performed on whole blood, taken in connection with sensitization to the hapten diphenylcyclopropenone (DPC). The receptors were sampled from a woman aged 55-75 years with alopecia areata. Some clones in this sample may be carry-over from other donors' samples.

This chain connects TRBV4-2 to TRBJ1-4; 7 bases are shared with TRBD1. From germline, CDR1 is LGHNA and CDR2 YNFKEQ. The length of the CDR3 is 14 residues. V gave up 0 bases and J gave up 7 bases; unmatched junction bases: 2. The CDR3 coding sequence is TGTGCCAGCAGCCAAGATAACAGGGGTGAAAAACTGTTTTTT. Translation gives CASSQDNRGEKLFF.

The gene calls are TRBV2 and TRBJ2-1; D gene unclear. The length of the CDR3 is 15 residues. V gave up 6 bases and J gave up 6 bases, with 18 bases separating them. Looked up from germline, CDR1 is SNHLY and CDR2 is FYNNEI. The CDR3 is CASSTDLLVGNEQFF. The CDR3, as DNA: TGTGCCAGCAGCACGGACCTCCTTGTTGGCAATGAGCAGTTCTTC.

The gene calls are TRBV6-4 and TRBJ2-1, with D hard to call. The germline CDR1 and CDR2 sequences are MRHNA and SNTAGT. V was trimmed by 3 bases and J by 0 bases, leaving 12 bases between them. CDR3 length equals 16 residues. CDR3 bases: TGTGCCAGCAGTGAAAACCAATTCAGCTCCTACAATGAGCAGTTCTTC. Its translation is CASSENQFSSYNEQFF.

This clonotype was found a few times. V gene TRBV7-9 combines with J gene TRBJ1-6; D is possibly TRBD1 (6 bases). CDR1 SEHNR and CDR2 FQNEAQ come from the germline V gene (reference sequence). V was trimmed by 5 bases and J by 8 bases, leaving 10 bases between them. The CDR3 is 13 residues long. In DNA form, the CDR3 reads TGTGCCAGCAGCCTGGAGGGGGATTCACCCCTCCACTTT. Protein: CASSLEGDSPLHF.

J is TRBJ1-2 and V is TRBV20-1, with D unresolved. Germline lookup yields CDR1 DFQATT and CDR2 SNEGSKA (reference sequence). V lost 3 bases and J lost 5, with 4 bases in between. The CDR3 covers 10 residues. In nucleotides, the CDR3 is TGCAGTGCTAGCACTTATGGCTACACCTTC. Its translation is CSASTYGYTF.

This clonotype appeared many times. The chain uses TRBV2 and TRBJ2-3; no clear D. The CDR3 totals 16 residues. Trimming cost V 6 bases and J 2 bases, with 18 bases left between them. Per germline, CDR1 SNHLY and CDR2 FYNNEI. The CDR3 coding sequence is TGTGCCAGCAGCTCCCTTGGTTCGGCAAACACAGATACGCAGTATTTT. Residues: CASSSLGSANTDTQYF.

This clonotype occurred many times. V is TRBV19 and J is TRBJ2-1; D gene ambiguous. The CDR3 length is 15 residues. Trimming left V 1 base short and J 4 bases short, with 11 bases between. In germline, CDR1 is LNHDA, CDR2 SQIVND (reference sequence). Here the CDR3 DNA reads TGTGCCAGTAGTATAGCAGCTTCATCTTACAATGAGCAGTTCTTC. It encodes CASSIAASSYNEQFF.

This clonotype was recorded many times. V is TRBV5-1 and J is TRBJ2-3, with 8 bases lining up with TRBD2. The germline V gene has CDR1 SGHRS and CDR2 YFSETQ. This CDR3 is 14 amino acids long. V shed 6 bases and J 3 bases; nucleotides not matched to a gene: 6. The CDR3 DNA reads as TGCGCCAGCAAATACGGGACTAGAACAGATACGCAGTATTTT. Protein: CASKYGTRTDTQYF.

The rearrangement uses TRBV29-1 and TRBJ2-5, with TRBD2 matching 7 bases. In germline, CDR1 is SQVTM, CDR2 ANQGSEA. The CDR3 length is 12 residues. The J segment lost 2 bases and the V segment lost 8 bases, leaving 5 bases of the junction unmatched. The CDR3 here is CSTRGVQETQYF. DNA for the CDR3: TGCAGCACTCGGGGGGTACAAGAGACCCAGTACTTC.

This clonotype appeared many times. This chain connects TRBV29-1 to TRBJ1-2; no firm D call. The ends were cut back, 6 bases at V and 0 bases at J, with 11 bases in the middle. Germline V gene lookup returns CDR1 SQVTM and CDR2 ANQGSEA. The CDR3 runs 13 residues. The CDR3 coding sequence is TGCAGCGTCGGGTTGGCCCCTAACTATGGCTACACCTTC. Translation gives CSVGLAPNYGYTF.

This clonotype was observed many times. The CDR3 DNA is TGTGCCAGCAGAAGCGGGACTAGAGCCTACGAGCAGTACTTC. Translating it yields CASRSGTRAYEQYF. The chain is built from TRBV11-1 and TRBJ2-7; the match to TRBD2 covers 8 bases. Germline trimming cut 6 bases from V and 2 bases from J; bases unmatched to any gene: 6. Per germline, CDR1 SGHAT and CDR2 FQDESV (reference sequence). This CDR3 has 14 amino acids.

This clonotype has just one count. Mismatch with germline at one junction end may stem from a read error. The rearrangement links TRBV4-1 to TRBJ2-7; D unresolved. CDR1 is MGHRA and CDR2 is YSYEKL in the germline V gene. CDR3 length: 16 residues. CDR3 region: CASSTAPVRPAYERYF. CDR3 nucleotides: TGCGCCAGCAGCACCGCCCCCGTGAGACCAGCCTACGAGCGGTACTTC.

The table lists this clonotype with a few counts. The chain uses TRBV20-1 and TRBJ1-2, with D uncertain. Looked up from germline, CDR1 is DFQATT and CDR2 is SNEGSKA (reference sequence). Trimming removed 6 bases from V and 3 bases from J, with 14 bases in between. The CDR3 runs to 13 residues. In nucleotides, the CDR3 is TGCAGTGCGGGAGGGAATGCTGACTATGGCTACACCTTC. Translating it yields CSAGGNADYGYTF.

This clonotype has just a few counts. Here the CDR3 reads CASSLTGGPSTDTQYF. CDR3 DNA: TGTGCCAGCTCACTGACAGGGGGGCCTAGCACAGATACGCAGTATTTT. V and J are TRBV18 and TRBJ2-3, with TRBD1 matching over 9 bases. The CDR3 spans 16 residues. With 4 bases clipped from V and 0 bases from J, the junction kept 5 bases outside the gene matches. From germline, CDR1 is KGHSH and CDR2 LQKENI.

The table lists this clonotype with a few counts. This rearrangement joins TRBV7-9 to TRBJ2-2, with D possibly matching TRBD1 (5 bases). Germline V gives CDR1 SEHNR, CDR2 FQNEAQ (reference sequence). The CDR3 consists of 14 residues. V was pared by 8 bases and J by 5 bases, with 15 bases between. CDR3 amino acids: CASQRVRDTGELFF. The CDR3 bases are TGTGCCAGCCAACGTGTCAGGGATACCGGGGAGCTGTTTTTT.

At least ten counts were recorded for this clonotype. The chain has TRBV2 and TRBJ1-1, with 7 positions matching TRBD1. From germline, CDR1 is SNHLY and CDR2 FYNNEI. V was clipped by 8 bases and J by 0 bases; unmatched bases: 3. This CDR3 contains 13 residues. The CDR3 loop reads CASAGQMNTEAFF. CDR3 DNA sequence: TGTGCCAGCGCGGGACAGATGAACACTGAAGCTTTCTTT.

The chain links TRBV5-6 to TRBJ2-1; D remains ambiguous. The CDR3 has 11 amino acids. Germline CDR1 reads SGHDT; CDR2 reads YYEEEE. V lost 4 bases to trimming and J lost 9 bases, with 8 bases between them. For the CDR3, the DNA is TGTGCCAGCAGCACGACCGGTGAGCAGTTCTTC. Amino acid sequence: CASSTTGEQFF.

In its sample, this clonotype was seen many times. The chain couples TRBV6-6 to TRBJ2-1; 7 nucleotides match TRBD1. The CDR3 loop spans 19 amino acids. The junction had 13 bases not matched to a gene; V was cut back by 2 bases and J by 0 bases. Germline V gives CDR1 MNHNY, CDR2 SVGAGI (reference sequence). CDR3 sequence: CASSYTKGTAKSSYNEQFF. The CDR3 nucleotides read TGTGCCAGCAGTTACACTAAGGGGACAGCAAAAAGCTCCTACAATGAGCAGTTCTTC.

The J gene is TRBJ1-3, the V gene TRBV7-2; D is uncertain. The V gene lost 5 bases and the J gene lost 0 bases, with 11 bases spanning the gap. Germline V gives CDR1 SGHTA, CDR2 FQGNSA. The CDR3 is 15 amino acids. For the CDR3, the DNA is TGTGCCAGCAGCCCCTACAAAAGCTCTGGAAACACCATATATTTT. Translated, it gives CASSPYKSSGNTIYF.

This clonotype was observed many times. This chain links TRBV29-1 with TRBJ2-5; TRBD2 aligns across 7 bases. The CDR3 contains 14 residues. V gave up 6 bases and J gave up 5 bases; unmatched junction bases: 12. In germline, CDR1 is SQVTM, CDR2 ANQGSEA. The CDR3 is CSVAARLAWETQYF. In nucleotides, the CDR3 is TGCAGCGTCGCAGCCCGACTAGCTTGGGAGACCCAGTACTTC.

The V and J genes are TRBV11-2 and TRBJ2-2, with D possibly being TRBD1 or TRBD2 (5 bases each). This CDR3 has 15 amino acids. Germline V gene lookup returns CDR1 SGHAT and CDR2 FQNNGV. V lost 1 base to trimming and J lost 1 base, with 7 bases between them. The CDR3 is CASSLAGLNTGELFF. CDR3 DNA sequence: TGTGCCAGCAGCTTAGCGGGGCTGAACACCGGGGAGCTGTTTTTT.

This clonotype was seen at least ten times. The V call is TRBV6-6, the J call TRBJ2-5, with 12 bases lining up with TRBD2. V lost 6 bases to trimming and J lost 1 base; unmatched junction nucleotides: 6. The CDR3 spans 16 residues. From germline, CDR1 is MNHNY and CDR2 SVGAGI (reference sequence). The CDR3 region is CASRLTSGGSQETQYF. CDR3 DNA: TGTGCCAGCAGACTTACTAGCGGGGGGAGCCAAGAGACCCAGTACTTC.

This clonotype appeared a few times. The J gene is TRBJ2-7, the V gene TRBV6-5; no clear D. Germline V CDR1 and CDR2: MNHEY, SVGAGI. Trimming pared 4 bases from V and 0 bases from J, leaving 13 bases between. The CDR3 runs 15 residues. CDR3 DNA: TGTGCCAGCAGTTCCCGCACGCAGAGCTCCTACGAGCAGTACTTC. It translates to CASSSRTQSSYEQYF.

This clonotype was seen at least ten times. The chain carries TRBV11-2 and TRBJ2-5; 9 nucleotides align to TRBD1. V lost 5 bases and J lost 1; bases outside the gene matches: 8. The CDR3 is 16 residues long. The V gene's germline CDR1 is SGHAT and CDR2 FQNNGV. In DNA form, the CDR3 reads TGTGCCAGCAGCCGGGGACAGGGAGGGTTCCAAGAGACCCAGTACTTC. As protein: CASSRGQGGFQETQYF.